Listed here are 30 T cell receptor beta chains from one sample, sequenced in a study of blood T cell repertoires in COVID-19. The repertoire was sequenced with immunoSEQ multiplex PCR; TCRdb's copy has only in-frame clones and lacks some. The sample consists of fewer than 95,000 clones, about two thirds of them appearing once. The sequenced material came from peripheral blood. These receptor sequences come from an elderly woman with acute or convalescent COVID-19.

This chain links TRBV9 with TRBJ2-1; the D gene is possibly TRBD2 (5 bases). Germline CDR1 is SGDLS and CDR2 is YYNGEE. The CDR3 is 13 residues long. The V end lost 2 bases, the J end lost 7 bases, and 10 bases lay between the germline ends. CDR3 sequence: CASSVGPGNEQFF. CDR3 coding DNA: TGTGCCAGCAGCGTGGGCCCGGGGAATGAGCAGTTCTTC.

The chain uses TRBV18 and TRBJ1-6; 12 nucleotides match TRBD1. Germline CDR1 KGHSH, CDR2 LQKENI. Germline trimming cut 3 bases from V and 8 bases from J; bases unmatched to any gene: 8. CDR3 length: 17 residues. CDR3 sequence: CASSPGTGGDLDSPLHF. The CDR3, as DNA: TGTGCCAGCTCACCCGGGACAGGGGGCGACTTGGATTCACCCCTCCACTTT.

V and J are TRBV9 and TRBJ1-1; no clear D gene. The germline V and J ends were trimmed by 4 bases and 1 base, with 14 bases remaining between them. The germline gives CDR1 SGDLS, CDR2 YYNGEE. This CDR3 has 15 amino acids. The DNA for the CDR3 is TGTGCCAGCAGCCGGACTGAGGCGTCGAACACTGAAGCTTTCTTT. This codes for CASSRTEASNTEAFF.

The chain joins TRBV19 to TRBJ1-5; no reliable D call. The ends were cut back, 4 bases at V and 4 bases at J, with 5 bases in the middle. This CDR3 is 12 amino acids long. Per germline, CDR1 LNHDA and CDR2 SQIVND (reference sequence). The CDR3: CASSSLNQPQHF. CDR3 bases: TGTGCCAGTAGTAGCCTAAATCAGCCCCAGCATTTT.

The chain is built from TRBV7-8 and TRBJ2-5; perhaps TRBD1 as D (5 bases). V was cut by 5 bases and J by 2 bases, with 9 bases left in between. The germline V gene has CDR1 SGHVS and CDR2 FQNEAQ. The CDR3 totals 13 residues. The CDR3 nucleotides are TGTGCCAGCAGCCTTGACAGACAAGAGACCCAGTACTTC. Its translation is CASSLDRQETQYF. The whole variable domain, remainder taken from reference TRBV7-8 and TRBJ2-5, is GAGVSQSPRYKVAKRGQDVALRCDPISGHVSLFWYQQALGQGPEFLTYFQNEAQLDKSGLPSDRFFAERPEGSVSTLKIQRTQQEDSAVYLCASSLDRQETQYFGPGTRLLVL.

The rearrangement joins TRBV4-3 to TRBJ1-2, with D possibly being TRBD1 (6 bases). CDR3 length: 17 residues. Trimming removed 0 bases at V and 4 bases at J, with 18 bases between. Germline CDR1 is LGHNA and CDR2 is YSLEER. The CDR3 loop is CASSQEKGGFFTYGYTF. CDR3 nucleotide sequence: TGCGCCAGCAGCCAAGAAAAAGGGGGTTTCTTCACCTATGGCTACACCTTC.

V gene TRBV14 combines with J gene TRBJ1-2, with 7 nucleotides matching TRBD1. CDR3 length equals 18 residues. Germline CDR1 SGHDN, CDR2 FVKESK. Trimming at V came to 2 bases and at J to 0 bases, leaving 12 bases not matched to a gene. In DNA, the CDR3 is TGTGCCAGCAGCCAAATCGTTGGACAGGCTATTTCTAACTATGGCTACACCTTC. Translating it yields CASSQIVGQAISNYGYTF.

The chain has TRBV5-6 and TRBJ1-2; D unresolved. Trimming stripped 4 bases from V and 4 bases from J, with 8 bases between. CDR1 and CDR2 from the germline V gene are SGHDT and YYEEEE. The CDR3 has 12 residues. CDR3 in DNA: TGTGCCAGCAGCCGCACAGTCTATGGCTACACCTTC. It yields the protein CASSRTVYGYTF.

CDR3 region: CASSQNEGTGRSPLHF. For the CDR3, the DNA is TGTGCCAGTTCCCAAAACGAGGGGACAGGGAGATCACCCCTCCACTTT. The J gene is TRBJ1-6, the V gene TRBV19, with 9 nucleotides matching TRBD1. V shed 8 bases, J shed 10 bases, and the junction held 15 bases outside the gene matches. CDR3 length: 16 residues. Germline V gives CDR1 LNHDA, CDR2 SQIVND (reference sequence). The full variable domain, rest sourced from reference TRBV19 and TRBJ1-6, is DGGITQSPKYLFRKEGQNVTLSCEQNLNHDAMYWYRQDPGQGLRLIYYSQIVNDFQKGDIAEGYSVSREKKESFPLTVTSAQKNPTAFYLCASSQNEGTGRSPLHFGNGTRLTVT.

The J gene is TRBJ1-1, the V gene TRBV7-9; D not resolved. The CDR3 spans 13 residues. V was clipped by 3 bases and J by 5 bases, with 10 bases between them. In germline, CDR1 is SEHNR, CDR2 FQNEAQ (reference sequence). CDR3: CASSLEGGTEAFF. For the CDR3, the DNA is TGTGCCAGCAGCTTGGAGGGAGGAACTGAAGCTTTCTTT.

This chain joins TRBV7-2 and TRBJ2-1, with TRBD1 as a possible D gene (5 bases). This CDR3 contains 15 residues. Germline CDR1 is SGHTA and CDR2 is FQGNSA. The V and J ends lost 5 bases and 1 base respectively, with 12 bases between them. The CDR3 sequence: CASSPRQKSYNEQFF. DNA of the CDR3: TGTGCCAGCAGCCCCAGACAGAAGTCCTACAATGAGCAGTTCTTC.

The chain couples TRBV3-1 (or the pseudogene TRBV3-2) to TRBJ2-1, with 8 bases aligning to TRBD2. Germline lookup yields CDR1 LGHDT and CDR2 YNNKEL (reference sequence). CDR3 length: 15 amino acids. After removal of 2 bases from V and 9 bases from J, the junction contained 9 bases not matched to a gene. CDR3 amino acids: CASSQWSGGRGEQFF. CDR3 in DNA: TGTGCCAGCAGCCAATGGAGCGGGGGCCGGGGTGAGCAGTTCTTC.

This rearrangement joins TRBV7-9 to TRBJ1-6; possible D gene TRBD1, 5 bases. The CDR3 runs 13 residues. Trimming took off 6 bases at V and 12 bases at J, with 15 bases between the two ends. CDR1 and CDR2 from the germline V gene are SEHNR and FQNEAQ (reference sequence). The CDR3 spells CASSFTTGEPLHF. The CDR3 DNA reads as TGTGCCAGCAGTTTTACGACGGGGGAACCCCTCCACTTT.

This chain links TRBV7-2 with TRBJ1-5; D is unclear. The CDR3 loop spans 14 amino acids. V was clipped by 5 bases and J by 7 bases, with 15 bases between them. Per germline, CDR1 SGHTA and CDR2 FQGNSA. Written as DNA, the CDR3 is TGTGCCAGCAGCCGCGGGAATTTCGGGCAGCCCCAGCATTTT. Encoded protein: CASSRGNFGQPQHF. Variable domain in full (rest from reference TRBV7-2 and TRBJ1-5): GAGVSQSPSNKVTEKGKDVELRCDPISGHTALYWYRQSLGQGLEFLIYFQGNSAPDKSGLPSDRFSAERTGGSVSTLTIQRTQQEDSAVYLCASSRGNFGQPQHFGDGTRLSIL.

This clone was found once. The chain combines TRBV9 with TRBJ1-5; 7 bases are shared with TRBD1. Per germline, CDR1 SGDLS and CDR2 YYNGEE. V shed 3 bases and J 0 bases; nucleotides not matched to a gene: 3. The CDR3 has 15 amino acids. Written as DNA, the CDR3 is TGTGCCAGCAGCGAGACAGGGAATAGCAATCAGCCCCAGCATTTT. The encoded protein is CASSETGNSNQPQHF.

With respect to this clone: This specimen includes other DNA sequences encoding the same CDR3. The CDR3 region is CASSVYGGANEKLFF. CDR3 in DNA: TGTGCCAGCAGCGTATACGGGGGGGCTAATGAAAAACTGTTTTTT. The gene calls are TRBV9 and TRBJ1-4; tentatively, D is TRBD1 (5 bases). V was cut by 1 base and J by 3 bases, with 10 bases left in between. This CDR3 region has 15 residues. CDR1 and CDR2 (germline): SGDLS, YYNGEE. Full variable domain (remainder filled in from reference TRBV9 and TRBJ1-4): DSGVTQTPKHLITATGQRVTLRCSPRSGDLSVYWYQQSLDQGLQFLIQYYNGEERAKGNILERFSAQQFPDLHSELNLSSLELGDSALYFCASSVYGGANEKLFFGSGTQLSVL.

The V call is TRBV7-3, the J call TRBJ2-7; D ambiguous. V lost 1 base, J lost 4 bases, and 8 bases lay in between. Germline values: CDR1 SGHTA, CDR2 FQGTGA. The CDR3 contains 13 residues. The CDR3 nucleotides are TGTGCCAGCAGCTTAAATTCTCAGTACGAGCAGTACTTC. This gives the protein CASSLNSQYEQYF.

The V and J genes are TRBV7-3 and TRBJ1-2; 10 bases agree with TRBD1. V lost 4 bases, J lost 7 bases, and 3 bases stayed unmatched. The CDR3 is made up of 13 amino acids. CDR1 is SGHTA, CDR2 FQGTGA, per germline. The CDR3 DNA is TGTGCCAGCAGCTCGACAGGGGGCATTGGCTACACCTTC. Its translation is CASSSTGGIGYTF.

The V gene is TRBV2, the J gene TRBJ1-2; TRBD1 aligns across 8 bases. In germline, CDR1 is SNHLY, CDR2 FYNNEI. J lost 4 bases, V lost 6 bases, and 7 bases had no gene match. The CDR3 is 14 residues long. The CDR3 spells CASRDRADVYGYTF. CDR3 sequence (DNA): TGTGCCAGCAGGGACAGGGCGGACGTCTATGGCTACACCTTC.

There are many counts of this clone. V and J are TRBV7-3 and TRBJ1-1; possibly TRBD1 for D (5 bases). The CDR3 runs 13 residues. Per germline, CDR1 SGHTA and CDR2 FQGTGA. The V gene lost 4 bases and the J gene lost 7 bases, with 13 bases spanning the gap. The CDR3: CASSSGPRNEAFF. DNA of the CDR3: TGTGCCAGCAGCTCAGGGCCACGAAATGAAGCTTTCTTT. The complete variable domain, with remaining parts taken from reference TRBV7-3 and TRBJ1-1, reads GAGVSQTPSNKVTEKGKYVELRCDPISGHTALYWYRQSLGQGPEFLIYFQGTGAADDSGLPNDRFFAVRPEGSVSTLKIQRTERGDSAVYLCASSSGPRNEAFFGQGTRLTVV.

This chain connects TRBV6-2 or TRBV6-3 to TRBJ1-2; D gene uncertain. The germline V gene encodes CDR1 MNHEY and CDR2 SVGEGT. The CDR3 loop spans 12 amino acids. V lost 2 bases and J 5 bases, leaving 6 bases between the germline ends. This CDR3 reads CASSYGGYGYTF. The CDR3 bases are TGTGCCAGCAGTTACGGCGGATATGGCTACACCTTC.

The chain employs TRBV6-5 and TRBJ1-2; 8 bases are a match to TRBD1. The CDR3 extends over 13 amino acids. V trimming: 7 bases; J trimming: 4 bases; junction bases outside the gene matches: 5. Per the germline V gene, CDR1 is MNHEY and CDR2 is SVGAGI. In DNA, the CDR3 is TGTGCCAGCACTCGGACAGGGCTCTATGGCTACACCTTC. It translates to CASTRTGLYGYTF.

The chain has TRBV27 and TRBJ1-1; D possibly corresponds to TRBD1 (5 bases). CDR1 MNHEY and CDR2 SMNVEV come from the germline V gene (reference sequence). This CDR3 comprises 16 residues. Trimming cost V 4 bases and J 0 bases, with 15 bases left between them. The CDR3 DNA sequence: TGTGCCAGCAGTTGGGGGACGGGAGTCTTGAACACTGAAGCTTTCTTT. This translates into CASSWGTGVLNTEAFF.

The rearrangement links TRBV25-1 to TRBJ1-5; a possible D gene is TRBD1 (6 bases). V gave up 8 bases and J gave up 7 bases, with 15 bases separating them. Germline assignment: CDR1 MGHDK and CDR2 SYGVNS. The CDR3 has 13 residues. CDR3 amino acids: CASGGPQGQPQHF. CDR3 bases: TGTGCCAGCGGGGGCCCCCAGGGGCAGCCCCAGCATTTT.

This clone appeared once. The junction does not match germline at one end; this may be a read error. This sequence joins TRBV29-1 and TRBJ2-1; a possible D gene is TRBD2 (5 bases). Germline V gene sequence: CDR1 SQVTM, CDR2 ANQGSEA. This CDR3 comprises 11 residues. Here the CDR3 reads CSVVSGSAGIF. In nucleotides, the CDR3 is TGCAGCGTTGTTTCTGGAAGTGCCGGGATCTTC.

This clone was seen a few times. This sequence joins TRBV19 and TRBJ1-2, with D perhaps matching TRBD1 (6 bases). Germline V gene lookup returns CDR1 LNHDA and CDR2 SQIVND (reference sequence). The V end lost 6 bases, the J end lost 5 bases, and 16 bases lay between the germline ends. The CDR3 has 14 amino acids. The DNA for the CDR3 is TGTGCCAGTAGAAGGGACACCTTGTTATATGGCTACACCTTC. Translating gives CASRRDTLLYGYTF.

V gene TRBV29-1 combines with J gene TRBJ1-1; the D gene is possibly TRBD1 (6 bases). Germline V CDR1 and CDR2: SQVTM, ANQGSEA. This CDR3 is built from 13 residues. The V end was cut by 4 bases, the J end by 6 bases, with 15 bases between. The CDR3 nucleotides read TGCAGCGTTGTTAGCGGGGGGCGTCCTGAAGCTTTCTTT. Protein sequence: CSVVSGGRPEAFF. Drawing the rest from reference TRBV29-1 and TRBJ1-1, the complete variable domain is SAVISQKPSRDICQRGTSLTIQCQVDSQVTMMFWYRQQPGQSLTLIATANQGSEATYESGFVIDKFPISRPNLTFSTLTVSNMSPEDSSIYLCSVVSGGRPEAFFGQGTRLTVV.

The chain combines TRBV10-2 with TRBJ2-2; TRBD1 agrees at 7 bases. The germline V gene has CDR1 WSHSY and CDR2 SAAADI. Unmatched junction bases numbered 6, after V lost 0 bases and J lost 2 bases. The CDR3 has 17 amino acids. This CDR3 reads CASSESWDSLNTGELFF. The CDR3 DNA is TGCGCCAGCAGTGAGTCCTGGGACAGCTTAAACACCGGGGAGCTGTTTTTT.

The chain couples TRBV6-4 to TRBJ2-1; D ambiguous. The V end lost 3 bases, the J end lost 6 bases, and 9 bases lay between the germline ends. CDR1 is MRHNA and CDR2 is SNTAGT in the germline V gene. The CDR3 length is 13 residues. The CDR3 coding sequence is TGTGCCAGCAGTGAAGGTTCTAGCAATGAGCAGTTCTTC. It yields the protein CASSEGSSNEQFF.

The rearrangement joins TRBV30 to TRBJ2-7; tentative D call: TRBD1 (6 bases). V gave up 4 bases and J gave up 3 bases, with 10 bases separating them. The CDR3 contains 12 residues. Germline V gene lookup returns CDR1 GTSNPN and CDR2 SVGIG (reference sequence). The CDR3 protein is CAWTDRNYEQYF. CDR3 DNA: TGTGCCTGGACGGACAGAAACTACGAGCAGTACTTC.